This TCR beta chain was recovered during a study of vaccination and CD4 T cells after COVID-19. The treatment denotes: approximately 11-day PBMC culture with coronavirus spike peptide pools or control peptides (ViraFEST assay). Cultured CD4+ T cell DNA underwent sequencing with the Oncomine TCR Beta short-read assay. TCRdb passed the PCR reads through MiXCR, listing each CDR3 protein once. Counted here are about 11,000 distinct CDR3 sequences, approximately 49% occurring once; the ten biggest clones make up under 12%. Germline V gene sequence: CDR1 LNHDA, CDR2 SQIVND (reference sequence). CDR3 length equals 13 residues. V trimming: 6 bases; J trimming: 7 bases; junction bases outside the gene matches: 5. This clonotype was counted between two and nine times. Its antigen is currently unknown.

Source material: CD4+ T cells from blood, cultured in vitro. The chain joins TRBV19 to TRBJ2-2; 7 bases fit TRBD2. The receptor's source is a human donor who had recovered from COVID-19. The CDR3 protein is CASSTSVGGELFF. The CDR3 DNA reads as TGTGCCAGTAGCACTAGCGTGGGCGGGGAGCTGTTTTTT.